The 20 T cell receptor beta chains given below trace back to one sample, sequenced in a study of spatial heterogeneity in lung cancer. Whole-study findings and limits: How many expanded intratumoral alpha and beta TCRs were present tracked the tumor mutation count, which was a count of nonsynonymous mutations.

TCRdb reanalysed the 5' RACE reads using MiXCR and keeps one entry per CDR3 protein. The table includes more than 4,000 distinct CDR3 sequences, about 7.4% detected once. These receptors' antigens are unknown. Time point here: sample taken at primary tumor resection. Sequenced material: lung tumor tissue, taken at surgery. The receptor source for this set is a male donor with early-stage non-small cell lung cancer.

In this sample, this clonotype is large. The rearrangement uses TRBV28 and TRBJ1-2, with D hard to call. The CDR3 is 11 residues long. The ends were cut back, 3 bases at V and 5 bases at J, with 4 bases in the middle. The V gene's germline CDR1 is MDHEN and CDR2 SYDVKM. This CDR3 is CASSFRYGYTF. Written as DNA, the CDR3 is TGTGCCAGCAGTTTCCGATATGGCTACACCTTC.

This clonotype is categorized as medium-sized. The gene calls are TRBV2 and TRBJ1-4; 9 bases agree with TRBD1. CDR1 is SNHLY, CDR2 FYNNEI, per germline. The CDR3 totals 14 residues. V was clipped by 6 bases and J by 7 bases; unmatched bases: 6. As DNA, the CDR3 is TGTGCCAGCAGCGGGGACAGGGTCTTTGAAAAACTGTTTTTT. Translating it yields CASSGDRVFEKLFF.

This clonotype is medium-sized in the sample. The chain joins TRBV27 to TRBJ2-1; 7 nucleotides agree with TRBD1. V lost 5 bases to trimming and J lost 2 bases; unmatched junction nucleotides: 6. The CDR3 has 15 residues. Germline V CDR1 and CDR2: MNHEY, SMNVEV (reference sequence). CDR3 DNA sequence: TGTGCCAGCAGTCCCCGACAGGGCCCCTACAATGAGCAGTTCTTC. Translated, it gives CASSPRQGPYNEQFF.

This clonotype came up many times. The chain uses TRBV5-5 and TRBJ2-1; TRBD2 aligns across 7 bases. The germline CDR1 and CDR2 sequences are SGHKS and YYEKEE (reference sequence). J gave up 6 bases and V 1 base, and 4 bases lay outside the gene matches. The length of the CDR3 is 14 residues. The CDR3 DNA reads TGTGCCAGCAGCTTGTGGGGGGAGGGCAATGAGCAGTTCTTC. It is translated as CASSLWGEGNEQFF. Drawing the rest from reference TRBV5-5 and TRBJ2-1, the complete variable domain is DAGVTQSPTHLIKTRGQQVTLRCSPISGHKSVSWYQQVLGQGPQFIFQYYEKEERGRGNFPDRFSARQFPNYSSELNVNALLLGDSALYLCASSLWGEGNEQFFGPGTRLTVL.

This clonotype appeared a few times. CDR3 in DNA: TGTGCCAGCAGCCCCGTCTACACCGGGGAGCTGTTTTTT. This codes for CASSPVYTGELFF. The chain joins TRBV7-2 to TRBJ2-2; D gene uncertain. The germline gives CDR1 SGHTA, CDR2 FQGNSA. The CDR3 spans 13 residues. The V end lost 5 bases, the J end lost 3 bases, and 7 bases lay between the germline ends.

This clonotype has just a few counts. The V and J genes are TRBV4-3 and TRBJ2-2; the D is unclear. This CDR3 comprises 15 residues. Germline CDR1 and CDR2: LGHNA and YSLEER. V lost 1 base and J lost 2, with 8 bases in between. In DNA, the CDR3 is TGCGCCAGCAGCCAAGTTGCAGATAACACCGGGGAGCTGTTTTTT. It is translated as CASSQVADNTGELFF.

The V gene is TRBV6-5, the J gene TRBJ1-5; D is ambiguous. From germline, CDR1 is MNHEY and CDR2 SVGAGI. The CDR3 runs to 15 residues. The V end lost 2 bases, the J end lost 3 bases, and 11 bases lay between the germline ends. The CDR3 DNA sequence: TGTGCCAGCAGTTACACCAGACGGCCCAATCAGCCCCAGCATTTT. Translation gives CASSYTRRPNQPQHF.

This clonotype was seen many times. This chain links TRBV29-1 with TRBJ2-7; the D call may be TRBD1 or TRBD2 (6 bases each). The germline V gene has CDR1 SQVTM and CDR2 ANQGSEA. This CDR3 contains 13 residues. V lost 5 bases and J lost 5, with 16 bases in between. The CDR3 sequence: CSVSGPGGHEQYF. The CDR3 DNA sequence: TGCAGCGTTTCCGGGCCCGGGGGCCACGAGCAGTACTTC.

In its sample, this clonotype was seen a few times. J is TRBJ2-6 and V is TRBV20-1; no clear D gene. Germline CDR1 is DFQATT and CDR2 is SNEGSKA (reference sequence). The CDR3 consists of 15 residues. With 0 bases removed from V and 4 bases from J, the gap between germline ends came to 10 bases. CDR3 loop: CSARDLARGANVLTF. In nucleotides, the CDR3 is TGCAGTGCTAGAGATCTTGCGAGAGGGGCCAACGTCCTGACTTTC.

This chain uses TRBV2 with TRBJ1-6; the D is unclear. CDR1 is SNHLY and CDR2 is FYNNEI in the germline V gene. V was clipped by 3 bases and J by 6 bases, with 15 bases between them. The CDR3 is 16 residues long. CDR3 in amino acids: CASSENSGPSNSPLHF. For the CDR3, the DNA is TGTGCCAGCAGTGAGAATTCGGGTCCTTCTAATTCACCCCTCCACTTT.

Ten or more counts support this clonotype. The CDR3 bases are TGTGCCAGCTCACCGGGAAAGCCCGGAGAGACCCAGTACTTC. Translating gives CASSPGKPGETQYF. The chain has TRBV18 and TRBJ2-5; D remains ambiguous. V lost 3 bases and J lost 4, with 12 bases in between. CDR1 and CDR2 from the germline V gene are KGHSH and LQKENI. This CDR3 contains 14 residues.

The chain uses TRBV7-8 and TRBJ1-4, with a weak D call TRBD1 (5 bases). The CDR3 consists of 13 residues. The V and J ends lost 5 bases and 8 bases respectively, with 12 bases between them. Per the germline V gene, CDR1 is SGHVS and CDR2 is FQNEAQ. CDR3 coding DNA: TGTGCCAGCAGCGCAGGGTCGGGGGAAAAACTGTTTTTT. The encoded protein is CASSAGSGEKLFF. The full variable domain, in which reference TRBV7-8 and TRBJ1-4 provide the parts outside the CDR3, is GAGVSQSPRYKVAKRGQDVALRCDPISGHVSLFWYQQALGQGPEFLTYFQNEAQLDKSGLPSDRFFAERPEGSVSTLKIQRTQQEDSAVYLCASSAGSGEKLFFGSGTQLSVL.

Many counts were recorded for this clonotype. This chain joins TRBV2 and TRBJ2-7, with 9 bases lining up with TRBD2. The ends lost 7 bases at V and 3 bases at J; junction bases unmatched: 4. The CDR3 covers 13 residues. Germline CDR1 and CDR2: SNHLY and FYNNEI. The CDR3 here is CASIAGAHYEQYF. DNA of the CDR3: TGTGCCAGCATAGCGGGAGCCCACTACGAGCAGTACTTC.

This clonotype was seen ten or more times. The chain carries TRBV20-1 and TRBJ2-2; TRBD1 matches at 7 bases. Germline loops: CDR1 DFQATT, CDR2 SNEGSKA (reference sequence). The length of the CDR3 is 17 residues. The junction had 17 bases not matched to a gene; V was cut back by 4 bases and J by 6 bases. In nucleotides, the CDR3 is TGCAGTGCTACATTGACTGGACAGGAGCGACCCTCCGGGGAGCTGTTTTTT. Its protein is CSATLTGQERPSGELFF.

This clonotype was observed at least ten times. J is TRBJ2-6 and V is TRBV28; D call uncertain. The CDR3 is 14 amino acids. V lost 9 bases and J 1 base, leaving 10 bases between the germline ends. The germline gives CDR1 MDHEN, CDR2 SYDVKM. The CDR3 sequence: CASSGRSGANVLTF. The CDR3 region has the DNA TGTGCCAGTTCAGGACGGTCTGGGGCCAACGTCCTGACTTTC. Looking up the rest from reference TRBV28 and TRBJ2-6 gives the full variable domain: DVKVTQSSRYLVKRTGEKVFLECVQDMDHENMFWYRQDPGLGLRLIYFSYDVKMKEKGDIPEGYSVSREKKERFSLILESASTNQTSMYLCASSGRSGANVLTFGAGSRLTVL.

This clonotype came up many times. The V gene is TRBV7-6, the J gene TRBJ1-1; D might be TRBD1 (6 bases). The CDR3 consists of 15 residues. Germline lookup yields CDR1 SGHVS and CDR2 FNYEAQ. Trimming shortened V by 4 bases and J by 1 base, and 13 bases separated the two germline ends. For the CDR3, the DNA is TGTGCCAGCAGCTCAGGGGCCGCTTGGAACACTGAAGCTTTCTTT. This encodes CASSSGAAWNTEAFF.

In its sample, this clonotype was seen many times. V is TRBV28 and J is TRBJ2-4, with a weak D call TRBD2 (7 bases). Germline-derived CDR1 and CDR2 are MDHEN and SYDVKM. The V and J ends lost 3 bases and 0 bases respectively, with 15 bases between them. The CDR3 has 17 residues. CDR3 sequence reads: CASSFYREGGAKNIQYF. The CDR3 DNA follows: TGTGCCAGCAGTTTTTACAGGGAGGGGGGAGCCAAAAACATTCAGTACTTC.

This clonotype came up many times. The CDR3 here is CASSFPPSLTSGRVGNEQFF. In DNA, the CDR3 is TGTGCCAGCAGCTTTCCCCCCTCCCTGACTAGCGGGAGGGTAGGCAATGAGCAGTTCTTC. The chain links TRBV7-9 to TRBJ2-1; TRBD2 matches at 14 bases. The trim removed 3 bases at V and 6 bases at J, leaving 16 bases unmatched. There are 20 residues in the CDR3. The germline V gene encodes CDR1 SEHNR and CDR2 FQNEAQ (reference sequence). Filled out from reference TRBV7-9 and TRBJ2-1, the complete variable domain reads DTGVSQNPRHKITKRGQNVTFRCDPISEHNRLYWYRQTLGQGPEFLTYFQNEAQLEKSRLLSDRFSAERPKGSFSTLEIQRTEQGDSAMYLCASSFPPSLTSGRVGNEQFFGPGTRLTVL.

This clonotype was recorded at least ten times. The chain combines TRBV7-9 with TRBJ2-7; D uncertain. CDR1 is SEHNR, CDR2 FQNEAQ, per germline (reference sequence). The CDR3 runs to 12 residues. V shed 3 bases and J shed 3 bases, with 6 bases lying between them. CDR3 sequence reads: CASSFSFYEQYF. For the CDR3, the DNA is TGTGCCAGCAGCTTTTCGTTCTACGAGCAGTACTTC.

The rearrangement uses TRBV5-1 and TRBJ2-1; 8 nucleotides agree with TRBD1. V dropped 1 base and J dropped 4; count of bases not matched to a gene: 1. The germline CDR1 and CDR2 sequences are SGHRS and YFSETQ. The CDR3 is 14 residues long. The CDR3 protein is CASSLTGGYNEQFF. Here the CDR3 DNA reads TGCGCCAGCAGCTTGACAGGGGGGTACAATGAGCAGTTCTTC.